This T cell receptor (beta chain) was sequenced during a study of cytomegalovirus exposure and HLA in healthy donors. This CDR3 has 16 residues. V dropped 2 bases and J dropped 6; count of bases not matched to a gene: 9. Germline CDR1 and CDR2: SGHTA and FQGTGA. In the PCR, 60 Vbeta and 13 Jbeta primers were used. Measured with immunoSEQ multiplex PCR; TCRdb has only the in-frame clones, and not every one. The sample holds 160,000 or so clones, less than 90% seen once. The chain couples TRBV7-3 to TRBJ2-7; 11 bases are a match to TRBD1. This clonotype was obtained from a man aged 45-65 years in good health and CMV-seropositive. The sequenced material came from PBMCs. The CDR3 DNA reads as TGTGCCAGCAGCTTACGCCGGGACAGGGGGATTGGCGAGCAGTACTTC. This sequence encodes CASSLRRDRGIGEQYF.